Shown below are 10 T cell receptor beta chains from a single sample sequenced in a study of blood T cells in healthy people across ages. A second PCR, run for about 7 to 11 cycles, used a sample-barcoded 5' primer plus a J-beta primer mix. MiXCR was run by TCRdb on the 5' RACE reads, yielding one entry per CDR3 protein. The sample records hundreds of thousands of distinct CDR3 sequences, about 30% being singletons. Sequenced sample: blood. The receptor source for this set is a woman aged 80 or over in good health.

This clonotype has more than one count but fewer than ten. This rearrangement joins TRBV28 to TRBJ2-2, with D hard to call. Germline V gene lookup returns CDR1 MDHEN and CDR2 SYDVKM. Trimming shortened V by 3 bases and J by 4 bases, and 12 bases separated the two germline ends. The CDR3 is made up of 15 amino acids. The CDR3 DNA reads TGTGCCAGCAGTTTCGGCACCTTGGTCACCGGGGAGCTGTTTTTT. Translated: CASSFGTLVTGELFF. The complete variable domain, with remaining parts taken from reference TRBV28 and TRBJ2-2, reads DVKVTQSSRYLVKRTGEKVFLECVQDMDHENMFWYRQDPGLGLRLIYFSYDVKMKEKGDIPEGYSVSREKKERFSLILESASTNQTSMYLCASSFGTLVTGELFFGEGSRLTVL.

The chain combines TRBV10-3 with TRBJ2-5, with a weak D call TRBD2 (5 bases). This CDR3 is 12 amino acids long. CDR1 is ENHRY and CDR2 is SYGVKD in the germline V gene. V was shortened by 4 bases and J by 4 bases, with 7 bases between the two germline ends. The DNA for the CDR3 is TGTGCCATCAGTGTTCGGGGAGAGACCCAGTACTTC. It yields the protein CAISVRGETQYF.

The V and J genes are TRBV7-2 and TRBJ2-1; TRBD2 matches at 10 bases. This CDR3 has 15 residues. Germline V gives CDR1 SGHTA, CDR2 FQGNSA. V was clipped by 1 base and J by 6 bases; unmatched bases: 3. The CDR3 DNA reads as TGTGCCAGCAGCTTAGACAGCGGGGGGGCCAATGAGCAGTTCTTC. It translates to CASSLDSGGANEQFF.

The rearrangement uses TRBV20-1 and TRBJ1-3, with a weak D call TRBD1 (5 bases). With 1 base removed from V and 3 bases from J, the gap between germline ends came to 13 bases. This CDR3 is built from 15 residues. The V gene's germline CDR1 is DFQATT and CDR2 SNEGSKA (reference sequence). This CDR3 is CSARGEGSSGNTIYF. CDR3 in DNA: TGCAGTGCTAGAGGGGAGGGGTCAAGTGGAAACACCATATATTTT.

This clonotype has a count of ten or more. The chain recombines TRBV9 with TRBJ2-1; 8 bases align to TRBD2. Per the germline V gene, CDR1 is SGDLS and CDR2 is YYNGEE. CDR3 length equals 17 residues. V lost 3 bases to trimming and J lost 2 bases; unmatched junction nucleotides: 10. As DNA, the CDR3 is TGTGCCAGCAGCGAGGGTTTAGAGCGGGGGACCTACAATGAGCAGTTCTTC. This codes for CASSEGLERGTYNEQFF.

The table lists this clonotype with many counts. CDR3 nucleotide sequence: TGCAGTGCTAGAGATCGCCTAGCGGGGGGGCTGGATGAGCAGTTCTTC. Amino acids: CSARDRLAGGLDEQFF. This rearrangement joins TRBV20-1 to TRBJ2-1; 12 nucleotides agree with TRBD2. Per the germline V gene, CDR1 is DFQATT and CDR2 is SNEGSKA (reference sequence). The CDR3 totals 16 residues. Trimming took 0 bases from V and 8 from J; bases not matched to a gene: 8.

This clonotype has a handful of counts. V gene TRBV6-2 or TRBV6-3 combines with J gene TRBJ1-5; D is undetermined. CDR1 is MNHEY and CDR2 is SVGEGT in the germline V gene. The CDR3 length is 13 residues. Trimming removed 4 bases at V and 9 bases at J, with 13 bases between. The DNA for the CDR3 is TGTGCCAGCAGTTCGGCGGGATGGTCGCCCCAGCATTTT. Protein: CASSSAGWSPQHF.

Ten or more counts support this clonotype. The chain links TRBV4-1 to TRBJ1-1; D gene unclear. This CDR3 spans 13 amino acids. The germline V gene has CDR1 MGHRA and CDR2 YSYEKL. Trimming took 1 base from V and 8 from J, leaving 11 bases between them. In DNA form, the CDR3 reads TGCGCCAGCAGCCAAGCCGGCGGTAGGGAAGCTTTCTTT. Its translation: CASSQAGGREAFF.

This clonotype has at least ten counts. The chain combines TRBV5-1 with TRBJ2-5; D unresolved. The CDR3 extends over 14 amino acids. The V end lost 2 bases, the J end lost 3 bases, and 11 bases lay between the germline ends. CDR1 and CDR2 (germline): SGHRS, YFSETQ. This chain's CDR3 is CASSFEVREETQYF. In nucleotides, the CDR3 is TGCGCCAGCAGCTTCGAGGTTAGGGAAGAGACCCAGTACTTC.

This clonotype was observed at least ten times. The chain recombines TRBV7-2 with TRBJ1-5; the D is unclear. V lost 6 bases, J lost 1 base, and 7 bases lay in between. Per the germline V gene, CDR1 is SGHTA and CDR2 is FQGNSA. The CDR3 is made up of 13 amino acids. The CDR3 is CASRSNSNQPQHF. The CDR3 DNA sequence: TGTGCCAGCAGATCCAACAGCAATCAGCCCCAGCATTTT. The complete variable domain, with remaining parts taken from reference TRBV7-2 and TRBJ1-5, reads GAGVSQSPSNKVTEKGKDVELRCDPISGHTALYWYRQSLGQGLEFLIYFQGNSAPDKSGLPSDRFSAERTGGSVSTLTIQRTQQEDSAVYLCASRSNSNQPQHFGDGTRLSIL.